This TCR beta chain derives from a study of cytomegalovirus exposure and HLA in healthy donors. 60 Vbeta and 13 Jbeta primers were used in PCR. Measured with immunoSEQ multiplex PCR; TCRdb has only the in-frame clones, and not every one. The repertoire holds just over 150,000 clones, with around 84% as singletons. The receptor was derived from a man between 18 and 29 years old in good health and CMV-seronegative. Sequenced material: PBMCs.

CDR3 protein: CASRSSGSYNEQFF. The DNA of the CDR3 is TGCGCCAGCAGATCTAGCGGTTCCTACAATGAGCAGTTCTTC. The chain couples TRBV5-1 to TRBJ2-1; TRBD2 matches 7 bases. With 5 bases clipped from V and 1 base from J, the junction kept 3 bases outside the gene matches. Germline-derived CDR1 and CDR2 are SGHRS and YFSETQ. The CDR3 covers 14 residues.